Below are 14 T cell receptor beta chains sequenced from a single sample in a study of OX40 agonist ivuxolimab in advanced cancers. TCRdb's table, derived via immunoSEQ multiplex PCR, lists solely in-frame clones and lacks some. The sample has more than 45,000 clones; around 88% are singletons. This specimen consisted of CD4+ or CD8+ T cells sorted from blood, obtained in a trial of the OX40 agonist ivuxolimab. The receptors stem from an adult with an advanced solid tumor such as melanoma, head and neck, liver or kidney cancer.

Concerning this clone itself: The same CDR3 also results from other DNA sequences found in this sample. The CDR3 DNA is TGTGCCAGCAGCTCCAGGGGAGAGACCCAGTACTTC. Protein product: CASSSRGETQYF. The chain combines TRBV6-6 with TRBJ2-5, with D possibly matching TRBD1 (6 bases). Germline V gene lookup returns CDR1 MNHNY and CDR2 SVGAGI (reference sequence). This CDR3 is built from 12 residues. Trimming removed 6 bases at V and 4 bases at J, with 9 bases between.

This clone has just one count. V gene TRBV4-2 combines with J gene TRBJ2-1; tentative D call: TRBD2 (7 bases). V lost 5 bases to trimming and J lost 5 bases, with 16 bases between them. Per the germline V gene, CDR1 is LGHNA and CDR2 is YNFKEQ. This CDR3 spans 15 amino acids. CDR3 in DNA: TGTGCCAGCAGCGGCTGGGGGGGCCAAAACAATGAGCAGTTCTTC. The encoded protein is CASSGWGGQNNEQFF.

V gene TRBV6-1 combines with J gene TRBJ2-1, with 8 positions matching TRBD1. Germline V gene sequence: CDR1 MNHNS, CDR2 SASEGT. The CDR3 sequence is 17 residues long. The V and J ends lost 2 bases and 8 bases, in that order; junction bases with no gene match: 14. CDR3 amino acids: CASSEPVGQGVKDEQFF. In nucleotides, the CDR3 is TGTGCCAGCAGTGAACCCGTCGGACAGGGAGTTAAGGATGAGCAGTTCTTC.

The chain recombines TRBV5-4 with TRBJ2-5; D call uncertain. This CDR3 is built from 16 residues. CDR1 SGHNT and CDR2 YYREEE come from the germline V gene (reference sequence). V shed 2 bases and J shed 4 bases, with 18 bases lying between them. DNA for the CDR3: TGTGCCAGCAGCTTACGAACTACCGGGCCCCGAGAGACCCAGTACTTC. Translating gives CASSLRTTGPRETQYF.

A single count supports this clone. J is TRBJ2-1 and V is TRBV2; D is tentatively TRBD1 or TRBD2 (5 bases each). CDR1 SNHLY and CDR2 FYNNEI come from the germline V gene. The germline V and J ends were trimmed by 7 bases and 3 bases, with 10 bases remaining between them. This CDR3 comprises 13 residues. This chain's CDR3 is CASNGGGYNEQFF. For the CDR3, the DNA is TGTGCCAGCAATGGGGGTGGCTACAATGAGCAGTTCTTC. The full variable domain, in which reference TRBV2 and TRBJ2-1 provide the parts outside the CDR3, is EPEVTQTPSHQVTQMGQEVILRCVPISNHLYFYWYRQILGQKVEFLVSFYNNEISEKSEIFDDQFSVERPDGSNFTLKIRSTKLEDSAMYFCASNGGGYNEQFFGPGTRLTVL.

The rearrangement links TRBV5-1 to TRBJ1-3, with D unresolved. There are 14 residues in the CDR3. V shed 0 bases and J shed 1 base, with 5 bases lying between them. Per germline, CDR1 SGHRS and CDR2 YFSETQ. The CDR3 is CASSLERSGNTIYF. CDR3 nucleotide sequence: TGCGCCAGCAGCTTGGAGAGGTCTGGAAACACCATATATTTT.

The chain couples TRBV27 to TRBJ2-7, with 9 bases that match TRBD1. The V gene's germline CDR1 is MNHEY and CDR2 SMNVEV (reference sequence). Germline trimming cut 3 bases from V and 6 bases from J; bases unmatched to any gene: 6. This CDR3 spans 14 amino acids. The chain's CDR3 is CASSLKQGALEQYF. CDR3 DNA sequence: TGTGCCAGCAGTTTGAAACAGGGGGCCCTCGAGCAGTACTTC.

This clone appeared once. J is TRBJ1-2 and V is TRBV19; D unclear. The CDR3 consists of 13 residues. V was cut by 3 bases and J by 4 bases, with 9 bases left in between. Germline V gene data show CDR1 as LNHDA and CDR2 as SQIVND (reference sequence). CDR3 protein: CASSIGPGYGYTF. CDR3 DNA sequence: TGTGCCAGTAGTATCGGGCCCGGCTATGGCTACACCTTC. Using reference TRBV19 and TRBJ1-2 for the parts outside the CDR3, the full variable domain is DGGITQSPKYLFRKEGQNVTLSCEQNLNHDAMYWYRQDPGQGLRLIYYSQIVNDFQKGDIAEGYSVSREKKESFPLTVTSAQKNPTAFYLCASSIGPGYGYTFGSGTRLTVV.

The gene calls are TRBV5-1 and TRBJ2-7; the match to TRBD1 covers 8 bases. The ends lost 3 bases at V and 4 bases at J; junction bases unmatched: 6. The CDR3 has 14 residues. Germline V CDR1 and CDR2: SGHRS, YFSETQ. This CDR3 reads CASSSRQGRYEQYF. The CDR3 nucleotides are TGCGCCAGCAGCTCCCGACAGGGGAGGTACGAGCAGTACTTC.

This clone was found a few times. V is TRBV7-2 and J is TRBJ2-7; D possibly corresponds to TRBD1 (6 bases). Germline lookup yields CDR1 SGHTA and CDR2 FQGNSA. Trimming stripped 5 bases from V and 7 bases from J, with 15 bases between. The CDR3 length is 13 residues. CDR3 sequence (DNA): TGTGCCAGCAGCCGACAGGTTTCACAAGAGCAGTACTTC. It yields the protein CASSRQVSQEQYF.

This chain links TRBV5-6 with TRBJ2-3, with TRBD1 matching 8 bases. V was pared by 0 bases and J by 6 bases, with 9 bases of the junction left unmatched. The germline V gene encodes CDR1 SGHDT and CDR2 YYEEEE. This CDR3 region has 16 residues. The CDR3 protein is CASSLATGGYEDTQYF. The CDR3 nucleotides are TGTGCCAGCAGCTTGGCAACAGGGGGTTATGAGGATACGCAGTATTTT.

CDR3 nucleotide sequence: TGTGCCAGTAGTATAGCCCTTGACAGGAGGTACGAGCAGTACTTC. Protein: CASSIALDRRYEQYF. The chain recombines TRBV19 with TRBJ2-7, with D maybe TRBD1 (6 bases). The CDR3 contains 15 residues. Germline CDR1 and CDR2: LNHDA and SQIVND (reference sequence). V shed 1 base and J shed 4 bases, with 14 bases lying between them.

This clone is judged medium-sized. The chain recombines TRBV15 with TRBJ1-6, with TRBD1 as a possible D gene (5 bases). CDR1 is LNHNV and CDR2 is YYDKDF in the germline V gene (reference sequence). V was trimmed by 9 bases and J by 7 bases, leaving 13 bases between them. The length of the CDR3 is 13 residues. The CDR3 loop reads CATRGVPNSPLHF. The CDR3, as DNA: TGTGCCACTAGAGGGGTACCCAATTCACCCCTCCACTTT.

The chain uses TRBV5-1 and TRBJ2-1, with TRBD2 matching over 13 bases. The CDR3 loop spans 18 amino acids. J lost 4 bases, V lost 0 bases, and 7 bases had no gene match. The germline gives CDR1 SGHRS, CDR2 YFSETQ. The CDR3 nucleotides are TGCGCCAGCAGCTTGGCCGGGACTAGCGGGATTCGATACAATGAGCAGTTCTTC. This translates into CASSLAGTSGIRYNEQFF.